This T cell receptor (beta chain) was sequenced in a study of T cells in Graves' hyperthyroidism and ophthalmopathy. The patients, who ranged from 18 to 65 in age, presented with newly diagnosed hyperthyroidism lasting under 2 months. Authors of the study amplified TCR beta CDR3 regions from RNA transcripts. The TCR CDR3 first-round RT-PCR relied on the HTBI primer set. TCRdb re-derived calls from the multiplex PCR reads in MiXCR, one entry per CDR3 protein. The sample includes more than 650,000 distinct CDR3 sequences, approximately 14% of them seen just once. This clonotype was recorded at least ten times. Its antigen is as yet unknown. General study findings and limits: From stable hyperthyroidism, ophthalmopathy was separated by a 13 V-J model. Progression to ophthalmopathy was predicted a median of approximately 6.4 months early.

This CDR3 region has 17 residues. Trimming removed 6 bases from V and 2 bases from J, with 19 bases in between. Germline loops: CDR1 LGHNT, CDR2 FRNRAP. The source of this sequence is a woman aged 18-35 years with Graves' hyperthyroidism. The material sequenced was blood. The chain carries TRBV12-5 and TRBJ2-2; D call uncertain. The CDR3: CASGRWRNGDNTGELFF. The CDR3 coding sequence is TGTGCTAGTGGCCGGTGGCGGAATGGGGATAACACCGGGGAGCTGTTTTTT.